This TCR beta chain was obtained from a study of Graves' ophthalmopathy and Graves' hyperthyroidism. Study observations and caveats: Blood was where most expanded thyroid clonotypes above 0.001 frequency also turned up. The model's ophthalmopathy progression predictions had approximately 69% sensitivity and approximately 72% specificity.

Germline assignment: CDR1 MDHEN and CDR2 SYDVKM. CDR3 size: 16 residues. J was trimmed by 6 bases and V by 4 bases; bases with no gene match: 5. Ophthalmopathy was moderately-to-severely active, CAS at least 3, NOSPECS at least 4, lasting under 3 months. The diagnosis combined clinical symptoms, thyroxine, TRAb, thyroid ultrasound and orbital computed tomography scans. TCR beta CDR3 regions were amplified from RNA transcripts. Amplification began with first-round RT-PCR using HTBI primers, then second-round multiplex PCR was performed. TCRdb processed the multiplex PCR reads anew with MiXCR; each CDR3 protein has one entry. The sample contains about 160,000 distinct CDR3 sequences, 30% to 45% of which appear only once. On this clonotype itself: The target antigen is unknown.

The rearrangement joins TRBV28 to TRBJ1-6, with TRBD1 matching 11 bases. What was sequenced was peripheral blood. The clonotype was recovered from a woman in her thirties or forties with Graves' ophthalmopathy. CDR3 loop: CASSSGQGAANSPLHF. Here the CDR3 DNA reads TGTGCCAGCAGTTCAGGACAGGGGGCGGCTAATTCACCCCTCCACTTT.